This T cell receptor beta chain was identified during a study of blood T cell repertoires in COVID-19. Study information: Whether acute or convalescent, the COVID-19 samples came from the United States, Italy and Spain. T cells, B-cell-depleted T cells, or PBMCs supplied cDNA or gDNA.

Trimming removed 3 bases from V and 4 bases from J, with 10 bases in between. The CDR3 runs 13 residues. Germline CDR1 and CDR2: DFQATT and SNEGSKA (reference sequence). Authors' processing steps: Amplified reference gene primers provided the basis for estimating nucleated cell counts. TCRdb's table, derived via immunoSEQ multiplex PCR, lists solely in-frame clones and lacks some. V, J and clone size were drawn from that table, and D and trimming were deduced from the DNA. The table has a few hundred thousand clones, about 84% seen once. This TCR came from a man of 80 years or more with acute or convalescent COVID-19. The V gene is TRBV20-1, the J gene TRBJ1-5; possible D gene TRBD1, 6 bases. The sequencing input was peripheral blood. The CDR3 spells CSASVQGNQPQHF. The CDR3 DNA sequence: TGCAGTGCTAGTGTGCAGGGGAATCAGCCCCAGCATTTT.